This T cell receptor (beta chain) was sequenced in a study of blood T cells in healthy people across ages. Study-wide context: Per two T cells, template switching captured roughly one barcoded beta molecule. General study results and limits: Across the age range, TCR beta diversity per million T cells fell in a roughly linear way.

The CDR3 has 12 residues. The trim removed 8 bases at V and 8 bases at J, leaving 4 bases unmatched. The germline CDR1 and CDR2 sequences are KGHSH and LQKENI. As to this clonotype: The antigen is undetermined.

Primers used in a second PCR of about 7 to 12 cycles were a sample-barcoded 5' primer and a J-beta primer mix. TCRdb passed the 5' RACE reads through MiXCR, listing each CDR3 protein once. This table holds about 800,000 distinct CDR3 sequences, 46% found once. The sample comprised blood. The sequence came from an elderly man in good health. The rearrangement uses TRBV18 and TRBJ2-1, with 9 bases fitting TRBD2. The CDR3 DNA reads as TGTGCCAGCGCACGACTAGCGGATGAGCAGTTCTTC. Its translation is CASARLADEQFF.